A selection of T cell receptor beta chains follows, all from one sample in a study of blood T cell repertoires in COVID-19. Sequencing was performed with immunoSEQ multiplex PCR; in TCRdb, only in-frame clones are kept and a portion is missing. The sample lists tens of thousands of clones, 68% occurring once. The specimen sequenced was peripheral blood. The receptors come from a woman between 65 and 79 years old with acute or convalescent COVID-19. Both conserved end residues are part of each CDR3. The D gene is left open where the match is weak. Clone size is not always given. Where it is, it says once, few, many or a class for expanded clones.

TRBJ2-2 | TRBD1 | TRBV3-1/TRBV3-2 | - | CASSQEGRDRARTGELFF | TGTGCCAGCAGCCAAGAGGGTCGGGACAGGGCGAGAACCGGGGAGCTGTTTTTT
TRBJ2-1 | - | TRBV7-6 | - | CASSSTWRREYNEQFF | TGTGCCAGCAGCTCGACATGGCGAAGGGAGTACAATGAGCAGTTCTTC
TRBJ1-5 | TRBD1 | TRBV28 | few | CASSFEGQGIKAQHF | TGTGCCAGCAGTTTCGAGGGACAGGGGATTAAGGCCCAGCATTTT
TRBJ2-1 | - | TRBV2 | - | CASSDASLYNEQFF | TGTGCCAGCAGTGACGCTAGCTTATACAATGAGCAGTTCTTC
TRBJ1-6 | - | TRBV5-1 | - | CASSQGVSNSPLHF | TGCGCCAGCAGCCAAGGAGTGTCTAATTCACCCCTCCACTTT
TRBJ2-1 | - | TRBV6-2/TRBV6-3 | few | CASSVRGYNEQFF | TGTGCCAGCAGCGTAAGGGGGTACAATGAGCAGTTCTTC
TRBJ1-5 | - | TRBV5-6 | - | CASSPLDTFSSNQPQHF | TGTGCCAGCAGCCCCCTGGACACCTTTAGCAGCAATCAGCCCCAGCATTTT
TRBJ2-1 | TRBD2 | TRBV29-1 | - | CSVAVGGTDEQFF | TGCAGCGTTGCGGTGGGGGGGACCGATGAGCAGTTCTTC
TRBJ2-7 | - | TRBV18 | - | CASSPAGGYEQYF | TGTGCCAGCTCACCTGCAGGAGGCTACGAGCAGTACTTC
TRBJ2-2 | - | TRBV18 | once | CASSPGGGAGELFF | TGTGCCAGCTCACCAGGAGGAGGGGCCGGGGAGCTGTTTTTT
TRBJ2-7 | TRBD1 | TRBV6-6 | - | CASSLGQNYEQYF | TGTGCCAGCAGTTTGGGACAGAACTACGAGCAGTACTTC
TRBJ2-1 | TRBD2 | TRBV27 | - | CASSLWASGISYNEQFF | TGTGCCAGCAGTTTATGGGCTAGCGGGATCTCGTACAATGAGCAGTTCTTC
TRBJ2-5 | TRBD1 | TRBV29-1 | - | CSVDRGRETQYF | TGCAGCGTTGACAGGGGGCGAGAGACCCAGTACTTC
TRBJ1-5 | - | TRBV19 | - | CASTQKGGRGGGQPQHF | TGTGCCAGTACCCAGAAGGGAGGACGGGGGGGCGGTCAGCCCCAGCATTTT